The 8 T cell receptor beta chains below were found in one sample sequenced in a study of T cell repertoires in breast cancer. Primers covering all TCR V genes were used in emulsion RT-PCR on CD8+ T cells. Blocking oligonucleotides added to a second nested PCR suppressed unpaired genes. TCRdb called the emulsion pairing reads again in MiXCR, with one record for every CDR3 protein. Among about 40,000 distinct CDR3 sequences listed, 35% to 50% were seen once. Sequencing was carried out using CD8+ T cells. The receptors shown here come from a pool of human donors with breast cancer or a healthy control (not recorded which).

This CDR3 reads CSATRGTLGSPLHF. CDR3 coding DNA: TGCAGTGCTACCCGGGGCACCCTGGGTTCACCCCTCCACTTT. The rearrangement joins TRBV20-1 to TRBJ1-6; weak D call: TRBD1 (5 bases). Trimming took off 4 bases at V and 9 bases at J, with 16 bases between the two ends. Germline V gene data show CDR1 as DFQATT and CDR2 as SNEGSKA (reference sequence). The CDR3 loop spans 14 amino acids.

CDR3 DNA sequence: TGTGCCAGCAGTGAGGGGGCGTTAGGGGCCCAGCATTTT. Its protein product is CASSEGALGAQHF. J is TRBJ1-5 and V is TRBV6-1, with a weak D call TRBD1 (6 bases). Trimming removed 3 bases from V and 11 bases from J, with 14 bases in between. There are 13 residues in the CDR3. Germline V gives CDR1 MNHNS, CDR2 SASEGT.

The V and J genes are TRBV19 and TRBJ2-5; D possibly uses TRBD1 or TRBD2 (5 bases each). This CDR3 region has 13 residues. V gave up 3 bases and J gave up 4 bases, with 9 bases separating them. Germline CDR1 reads LNHDA; CDR2 reads SQIVND (reference sequence). CDR3 protein: CASSILGTETQYF. For the CDR3, the DNA is TGTGCCAGTAGTATCCTCGGGACAGAGACCCAGTACTTC.

This clonotype was found a few times. V is TRBV2 and J is TRBJ2-7; 8 nucleotides match TRBD1. The ends lost 6 bases at V and 2 bases at J; junction bases unmatched: 6. Per germline, CDR1 SNHLY and CDR2 FYNNEI. This CDR3 has 14 amino acids. The CDR3 DNA reads as TGTGCCAGCAGGGGGGGACAGGCGGCCTACGAGCAGTACTTC. Its translation: CASRGGQAAYEQYF.

This sequence joins TRBV29-1 and TRBJ2-7; D unresolved. The germline gives CDR1 SQVTM, CDR2 ANQGSEA. The germline V and J ends were trimmed by 1 base and 3 bases, with 7 bases remaining between them. This CDR3 contains 12 residues. CDR3 region: CSVEVAGYEQYF. CDR3 nucleotides: TGCAGCGTTGAAGTTGCAGGCTACGAGCAGTACTTC.

The chain uses TRBV3-1 and TRBJ2-1, with 7 bases aligning to TRBD2. The CDR3 has 15 residues. The trim removed 4 bases at V and 10 bases at J, leaving 13 bases unmatched. CDR1 LGHDT and CDR2 YNNKEL come from the germline V gene (reference sequence). The CDR3 DNA reads TGTGCCAGCAGCCTACACCCGACTAGCCCTGTAGAGCAGTTCTTC. It codes for CASSLHPTSPVEQFF.

This clonotype was observed a few times. The chain recombines TRBV19 with TRBJ1-5; D uncertain. Deletions cut 4 bases from V and 0 bases from J, with 13 bases between. This CDR3 is 16 amino acids long. Germline CDR1 LNHDA, CDR2 SQIVND (reference sequence). CDR3 residues: CASSTIRAYSNQPQHF. In DNA, the CDR3 is TGTGCCAGTAGTACCATCCGGGCCTATAGCAATCAGCCCCAGCATTTT.

This chain connects TRBV5-1 to TRBJ2-2; the D gene is possibly TRBD1 (6 bases). Germline V gene sequence: CDR1 SGHRS, CDR2 YFSETQ. Between the trimmed V and J ends, which lost 4 bases and 9 bases, there was a span of 22 bases. CDR3 length equals 16 residues. The CDR3 spells CASSQSGTPLTRELFF. The CDR3 DNA reads TGCGCCAGCAGCCAGTCCGGGACACCCCTAACCAGGGAGCTGTTTTTT.